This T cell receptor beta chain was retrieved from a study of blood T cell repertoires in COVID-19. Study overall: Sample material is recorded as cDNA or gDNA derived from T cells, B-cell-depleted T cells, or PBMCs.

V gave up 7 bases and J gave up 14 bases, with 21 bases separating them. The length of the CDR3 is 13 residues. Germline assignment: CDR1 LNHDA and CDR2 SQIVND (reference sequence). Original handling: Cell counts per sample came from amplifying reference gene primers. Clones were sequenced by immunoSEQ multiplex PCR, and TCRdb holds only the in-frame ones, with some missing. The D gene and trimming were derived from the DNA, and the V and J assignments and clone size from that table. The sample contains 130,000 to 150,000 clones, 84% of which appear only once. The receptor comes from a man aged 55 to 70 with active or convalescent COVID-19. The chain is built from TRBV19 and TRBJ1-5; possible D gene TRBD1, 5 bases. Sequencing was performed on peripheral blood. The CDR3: CASIRQGRKEKHF. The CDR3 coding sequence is TGTGCCAGTATCCGGCAGGGTCGAAAGGAAAAGCATTTT.